The 29 T cell receptor beta chains given below trace back to one sample, sequenced in a study of blood T cell repertoires in COVID-19. The repertoire was sequenced with immunoSEQ multiplex PCR; TCRdb's copy has only in-frame clones and lacks some. The sample lists approximately 120,000 clones; 70% to 75% were seen once. Sequencing was performed on peripheral blood. These receptors all stem from an elderly man with COVID-19, enrolled during active disease.

The rearrangement links TRBV20-1 to TRBJ1-5; 7 bases fit TRBD1. The ends lost 3 bases at V and 5 bases at J; junction bases unmatched: 16. The CDR3 runs to 17 residues. Germline CDR1 and CDR2: DFQATT and SNEGSKA (reference sequence). In DNA, the CDR3 is TGCAGTGCTAGTCCCAACTATAGACAGGGTGGGGATCAGCCCCAGCATTTT. Its translation is CSASPNYRQGGDQPQHF.

The chain is built from TRBV29-1 and TRBJ1-4; D gene unclear. Per germline, CDR1 SQVTM and CDR2 ANQGSEA. Trimming cost V 6 bases and J 8 bases, with 7 bases left between them. This CDR3 is built from 10 residues. The CDR3 loop reads CSVLREKLFF. DNA for the CDR3: TGCAGCGTCCTACGGGAAAAACTGTTTTTT.

The chain is built from TRBV5-4 and TRBJ1-5, with D maybe TRBD1 (5 bases). The CDR3 covers 14 residues. Trimming removed 2 bases at V and 5 bases at J, with 11 bases between. Germline V CDR1 and CDR2: SGHNT, YYREEE (reference sequence). The CDR3 DNA sequence: TGTGCCAGCAGCTTTAAAGGAGGGGATCAGCCCCAGCATTTT. It is translated as CASSFKGGDQPQHF.

This rearrangement joins TRBV10-2 to TRBJ2-1; 11 bases align to TRBD2. With V trimmed by 5 bases and J by 6 bases, 3 bases remained unmatched. The length of the CDR3 is 14 residues. Germline assignment: CDR1 WSHSY and CDR2 SAAADI. The CDR3 protein is CASSPSGRTNEQFF. The CDR3 nucleotides read TGCGCCAGCAGTCCTAGCGGGAGGACCAATGAGCAGTTCTTC.

The gene calls are TRBV11-2 and TRBJ1-1; D may be TRBD1 (5 bases). This CDR3 is built from 15 residues. The V gene lost 5 bases and the J gene lost 2 bases, with 15 bases spanning the gap. Germline lookup yields CDR1 SGHAT and CDR2 FQNNGV. The CDR3 sequence: CASSRADSSNTEAFF. CDR3 nucleotide sequence: TGTGCCAGCAGCCGTGCTGACAGCTCAAACACTGAAGCTTTCTTT.

The CDR3: CATSDLAGHGSTDTQYF. For the CDR3, the DNA is TGTGCCACCAGTGATTTGGCCGGACACGGTAGCACAGATACGCAGTATTTT. The chain joins TRBV24-1 to TRBJ2-3; D possibly corresponds to TRBD1 (5 bases). The CDR3 has 17 residues. Deletions cut 0 bases from V and 0 bases from J, with 12 bases between. CDR1 is KGHDR and CDR2 is SFDVKD in the germline V gene.

The chain employs TRBV30 and TRBJ2-7; D is uncertain. The CDR3 contains 15 residues. The germline V gene has CDR1 GTSNPN and CDR2 SVGIG (reference sequence). V was cut by 0 bases and J by 7 bases, with 19 bases left in between. CDR3 amino acids: CAWSVIGSEDGEQYF. CDR3 nucleotide sequence: TGTGCCTGGAGTGTAATCGGCAGTGAGGATGGAGAGCAGTACTTC.

The chain carries TRBV7-3 and TRBJ1-1; D is uncertain. Germline values: CDR1 SGHTA, CDR2 FQGTGA. The CDR3 spans 14 residues. V was shortened by 1 base and J by 3 bases, with 9 bases between the two germline ends. CDR3 DNA: TGTGCCAGCAGCTTAAGCCCCCGGGACACTGAAGCTTTCTTT. Its translation is CASSLSPRDTEAFF.

The gene calls are TRBV24-1 and TRBJ1-3; no clear D. V lost 3 bases, J lost 0 bases, and 5 bases lay in between. The CDR3 is 14 amino acids. Germline CDR1 and CDR2: KGHDR and SFDVKD. This chain's CDR3 is CATSDPRSGNTIYF. The CDR3 nucleotides are TGTGCCACCAGTGATCCCCGCTCTGGAAACACCATATATTTT.

This chain joins TRBV3-1 (or the pseudogene TRBV3-2) and TRBJ2-3; 10 bases map to TRBD2. Per germline, CDR1 LGHDT and CDR2 YNNKEL (reference sequence). V dropped 2 bases and J dropped 0; count of bases not matched to a gene: 17. The CDR3 is 21 residues long. The CDR3 here is CASSQIPSGVSGRLSTDTQYF. The CDR3, as DNA: TGTGCCAGCAGCCAAATCCCCAGCGGGGTTAGCGGGAGGCTTAGCACAGATACGCAGTATTTT.

This sequence joins TRBV10-3 and TRBJ1-6; 9 positions match TRBD1. Germline V gene sequence: CDR1 ENHRY, CDR2 SYGVKD. The CDR3 runs 15 residues. V dropped 7 bases and J dropped 3; count of bases not matched to a gene: 4. CDR3 in DNA: TGTGCCATCAAAGAGACAGGGGGCTATAATTCACCCCTCCACTTT. This encodes CAIKETGGYNSPLHF.

This sequence joins TRBV14 and TRBJ2-1; no firm D call. Germline lookup yields CDR1 SGHDN and CDR2 FVKESK. This CDR3 has 17 amino acids. V dropped 1 base and J dropped 0 bases, with 13 bases sitting between them. CDR3 sequence (DNA): TGTGCCAGCAGCCAAGGTATCGAACTGAGCTCCTACAATGAGCAGTTCTTC. It codes for CASSQGIELSSYNEQFF.

This clone was seen a single time. The chain uses TRBV19 and TRBJ2-2, with TRBD2 matching 10 bases. The ends lost 4 bases at V and 6 bases at J; junction bases unmatched: 5. Germline V gene data show CDR1 as LNHDA and CDR2 as SQIVND (reference sequence). The CDR3 runs 15 residues. The CDR3 is CASSTSGRGAGELFF. The CDR3 nucleotides are TGTGCCAGTAGTACTAGCGGGAGAGGTGCCGGGGAGCTGTTTTTT.

The rearrangement joins TRBV25-1 to TRBJ2-7; maybe TRBD2 (5 bases). The CDR3 totals 15 residues. Germline CDR1 reads MGHDK; CDR2 reads SYGVNS. V shed 6 bases and J shed 5 bases, with 20 bases lying between them. CDR3 in amino acids: CASSEPGSRSHEQYF. The CDR3 coding sequence is TGTGCCAGCAGCGAACCGGGATCCCGAAGCCACGAGCAGTACTTC.

There are a few counts of this clone. The rearrangement links TRBV9 to TRBJ2-3, with D hard to call. The germline CDR1 and CDR2 sequences are SGDLS and YYNGEE. The CDR3 contains 15 residues. V lost 0 bases, J lost 4 bases, and 12 bases lay in between. The CDR3 nucleotides read TGTGCCAGCAGCGTAGATGGAGAACGCGCAGATACGCAGTATTTT. This gives the protein CASSVDGERADTQYF.

This clone has a single count. The V and J genes are TRBV7-6 and TRBJ2-7, with D possibly being TRBD2 (6 bases). V was pared by 5 bases and J by 5 bases, with 19 bases between. Germline V gene sequence: CDR1 SGHVS, CDR2 FNYEAQ. CDR3 length: 15 amino acids. CDR3 DNA: TGTGCCAGCAGCCTGGGATCCGGGAGCAACAACGAGCAGTACTTC. Encoded protein: CASSLGSGSNNEQYF.

This chain joins TRBV27 and TRBJ2-3; TRBD2 might be the D (5 bases). Trimming removed 6 bases at V and 6 bases at J, with 16 bases between. The V gene's germline CDR1 is MNHEY and CDR2 SMNVEV (reference sequence). CDR3 length: 14 amino acids. CDR3 sequence (DNA): TGTGCCAGCAGGCGACTGGGCGGGCGTGATACGCAGTATTTT. Its translation is CASRRLGGRDTQYF.

The V gene is TRBV18, the J gene TRBJ1-1; no definite D call. Trimming cost V 3 bases and J 0 bases, with 8 bases left between them. The CDR3 sequence is 14 residues long. The V gene's germline CDR1 is KGHSH and CDR2 LQKENI. CDR3 coding DNA: TGTGCCAGCTCACCCGCGGGCGTGAACACTGAAGCTTTCTTT. Residues: CASSPAGVNTEAFF.

In this sample, this clone turned up a few times. The chain couples TRBV20-1 to TRBJ2-7; 10 positions agree with TRBD2. V lost 3 bases, J lost 3 bases, and 11 bases stayed unmatched. The CDR3 extends over 16 amino acids. Germline CDR1 is DFQATT and CDR2 is SNEGSKA (reference sequence). CDR3 bases: TGCAGTGCTAGTCCTAGCGGGAGAGGGGGGGGCTACGAGCAGTACTTC. Encoded protein: CSASPSGRGGGYEQYF.

This chain uses TRBV11-1 with TRBJ2-3; maybe TRBD1 (6 bases). Germline lookup yields CDR1 SGHAT and CDR2 FQDESV (reference sequence). The CDR3 consists of 14 residues. Between the trimmed V and J ends, which lost 4 bases and 6 bases, there was a span of 14 bases. The CDR3 spells CASSSMDSWDTQYF. The CDR3 bases are TGTGCCAGCAGCTCTATGGACAGTTGGGATACGCAGTATTTT. Together with reference TRBV11-1 and TRBJ2-3, the CDR3 gives the full variable domain: EAEVAQSPRYKITEKSQAVAFWCDPISGHATLYWYRQILGQGPELLVQFQDESVVDDSQLPKDRFSAERLKGVDSTLKIQPAELGDSAMYLCASSSMDSWDTQYFGPGTRLTVL.

CDR3 DNA sequence: TGTGCCAGCAGCCAAGGCAGGTATCCCTACTCCGGGACAGGGAACAATCAGCCCCAGCATTTT. This encodes CASSQGRYPYSGTGNNQPQHF. This sequence joins TRBV4-2 and TRBJ1-5, with 9 bases fitting TRBD1. With V trimmed by 1 base and J by 3 bases, 19 bases remained unmatched. Germline V lookup: CDR1 LGHNA, CDR2 YNFKEQ. This CDR3 contains 21 residues.

The chain couples TRBV29-1 to TRBJ2-3; D possibly corresponds to TRBD2 (5 bases). The CDR3 contains 13 residues. CDR1 and CDR2 (germline): SQVTM, ANQGSEA. Trimming left V 7 bases short and J 2 bases short, with 13 bases between. This CDR3 is CSADGGPTDTQYF. For the CDR3, the DNA is TGCAGCGCCGACGGAGGTCCCACAGATACGCAGTATTTT.

The chain uses TRBV6-1 and TRBJ1-5; tentative D call: TRBD1 (5 bases). The CDR3 sequence is 17 residues long. Germline values: CDR1 MNHNS, CDR2 SASEGT. V was pared by 2 bases and J by 4 bases, with 18 bases between. The CDR3 coding sequence is TGTGCCAGCAGTGAATCGTGGGGAGGGACCGTGAATCAGCCCCAGCATTTT. It encodes CASSESWGGTVNQPQHF.

The J gene is TRBJ2-2, the V gene TRBV27, with TRBD2 identical over 7 bases. The CDR3 contains 17 residues. After removal of 7 bases from V and 0 bases from J, the junction contained 11 bases not matched to a gene. Germline V gene sequence: CDR1 MNHEY, CDR2 SMNVEV (reference sequence). The CDR3 DNA follows: TGTGCCAGCAAGGGTTTACTAGCGAAAACGAACACCGGGGAGCTGTTTTTT. Translating gives CASKGLLAKTNTGELFF.

The gene calls are TRBV11-2 and TRBJ2-5; maybe TRBD1 (6 bases). Trimming pared 2 bases from V and 5 bases from J, leaving 12 bases between. CDR1 and CDR2 (germline): SGHAT, FQNNGV. CDR3 size: 14 residues. The CDR3 sequence: CASSLTQGGETQYF. CDR3 nucleotides: TGTGCCAGCAGCTTAACACAGGGCGGGGAGACCCAGTACTTC.

This clone was observed a few times. The V and J genes are TRBV7-2 and TRBJ1-1, with D perhaps TRBD1 (6 bases). Germline values: CDR1 SGHTA, CDR2 FQGNSA. This CDR3 has 12 residues. Trimming left V 3 bases short and J 8 bases short, with 10 bases between. This CDR3 reads CASSLQGMEAFF. The CDR3 DNA follows: TGTGCCAGCAGCTTGCAGGGGATGGAAGCTTTCTTT.

The genes are TRBV28 and TRBJ1-2, with D unresolved. Looked up from germline, CDR1 is MDHEN and CDR2 is SYDVKM. CDR3 length: 15 residues. Between the trimmed V and J ends, which lost 6 bases and 5 bases, there was a span of 19 bases. The CDR3 is CASRPPPGRGYGYTF. The DNA for the CDR3 is TGTGCCAGCAGGCCGCCTCCGGGAAGAGGGTATGGCTACACCTTC.

The chain recombines TRBV10-3 with TRBJ2-5; 9 nucleotides line up with TRBD2. The V segment lost 4 bases and the J segment 4 bases; nucleotides outside the gene matches: 1. Per the germline V gene, CDR1 is ENHRY and CDR2 is SYGVKD. The CDR3 sequence is 13 residues long. The CDR3: CAISGSGRETQYF. The CDR3 region has the DNA TGTGCCATCAGTGGTAGCGGGAGAGAGACCCAGTACTTC.

The gene calls are TRBV3-1 (or the pseudogene TRBV3-2) and TRBJ1-2; no definite D call. The CDR3 spans 16 residues. Looked up from germline, CDR1 is LGHDT and CDR2 is YNNKEL (reference sequence). Trimming removed 0 bases at V and 3 bases at J, with 14 bases between. As DNA, the CDR3 is TGTGCCAGCAGCCAAGACGGTTACGGTGGAGACTATGGCTACACCTTC. Its translation: CASSQDGYGGDYGYTF.